This T cell receptor beta chain derives from a study of blood T cell repertoires in COVID-19. Study-level background: The analysed material was cDNA or gDNA that came from T cells, B-cell-depleted T cells, or PBMCs.

CDR1 SGHNT and CDR2 YYREEE come from the germline V gene (reference sequence). The CDR3 is made up of 15 amino acids. Trimming cost V 6 bases and J 0 bases; bases outside gene matches: 5. Study processing details: It was from reference gene primer amplification that nucleated cell counts were estimated. Sequencing used immunoSEQ multiplex PCR; TCRdb keeps in-frame clones, though not all of them. The V and J calls and the clone size are those of that table, but D and trimming were determined from the DNA. The data hold approximately 390,000 clones, with 90% observed a single time. The TCR sequence derives from a man younger than 35 with active or convalescent COVID-19. The chain recombines TRBV5-4 with TRBJ1-1; TRBD1 aligns across 10 bases. The specimen was peripheral blood. CDR3 coding DNA: TGTGCCAGCACCCCAGGGACAGGGGTGAACACTGAAGCTTTCTTT. Its protein product is CASTPGTGVNTEAFF.